The rows below give T cell receptor beta chains drawn from one sample of a study of human T cells and chemical hapten exposure. TCRdb re-called the 5' RACE reads with MiXCR, one entry per CDR3 protein. The repertoire holds approximately 110,000 distinct CDR3 sequences, with approximately 19% as singletons. The receptors originated from a human donor in good health. The CDR3 runs from the conserved cysteine through the conserved F or W. D genes are given only for firm matches. Rows may omit the clone size; those that give it use once, few, many or a size class.

size: many; D: TRBD1; J: TRBJ1-1; V: TRBV20-1; CDR3: CSRGTGLNTEAFF; DNA: TGCAGTAGGGGGACAGGGTTGAACACTGAAGCTTTCTTT
size: NA; D: TRBD1; J: TRBJ2-3; V: TRBV7-3; CDR3: CASSSQGVDTQYF; DNA: TGTGCCAGCAGCTCCCAGGGGGTAGATACGCAGTATTTT
size: NA; D: NA; J: TRBJ1-3; V: TRBV11-2; CDR3: CASRRGNTIYF; DNA: TGTGCCAGCCGCCGTGGAAACACCATATATTTT
size: many; D: NA; J: TRBJ1-1; V: TRBV6-2/TRBV6-3; CDR3: CASINRDKPWDTEAFF; DNA: TGTGCCAGCATCAACCGGGACAAACCCTGGGATACTGAAGCTTTCTTT
size: once; D: NA; J: TRBJ1-3; V: TRBV5-1; CDR3: CASSLVSGGARNTIYF; DNA: TGCGCCAGCAGCTTGGTATCCGGAGGGGCGAGAAACACCATATATTTT
size: few; D: TRBD1; J: TRBJ1-5; V: TRBV28; CDR3: CASSPHKKDRDKDQPQHF; DNA: TGTGCCAGCAGCCCCCATAAAAAAGACAGGGATAAGGATCAGCCCCAGCATTTT
size: NA; D: TRBD2; J: TRBJ2-1; V: TRBV29-1; CDR3: CSVEWGWLAGVREQFF; DNA: TGCAGCGTTGAATGGGGGTGGCTAGCGGGAGTTCGAGAGCAGTTCTTC
size: few; D: NA; J: TRBJ2-2; V: TRBV6-2/TRBV6-3; CDR3: CASRDTSGSRGTGELFF; DNA: TGTGCCAGCAGAGACACTAGTGGTAGCAGAGGCACCGGGGAGCTGTTTTTT
size: once; D: TRBD2; J: TRBJ2-1; V: TRBV6-5; CDR3: CASSPLGVVAGVDEQFF; DNA: TGTGCCAGCAGCCCCCTTGGGGTAGTAGCGGGAGTCGATGAGCAGTTCTTC
size: NA; D: NA; J: TRBJ2-6; V: TRBV9; CDR3: CASSVSRSGSWGANVLTF; DNA: TGTGCCAGCAGCGTAAGTAGGTCAGGTTCATGGGGGGCCAACGTCCTGACTTTC
size: NA; D: NA; J: TRBJ2-7; V: TRBV7-9; CDR3: CASSSSRRDRDSYEQYF; DNA: TGTGCCAGCAGCTCTAGTAGGCGGGACAGAGACTCCTACGAGCAGTACTTC
size: few; D: TRBD2; J: TRBJ2-3; V: TRBV3-1; CDR3: CASSPGRSSGRAIDTQYF; DNA: TGTGCCAGCAGCCCCGGGAGGTCCAGCGGGAGAGCCATAGATACGCAGTATTTT
size: NA; D: NA; J: TRBJ1-3; V: TRBV18; CDR3: CASSPPAAGNTIYF; DNA: TGTGCCAGCTCACCACCCGCAGCTGGAAACACCATATATTTT
size: few; D: NA; J: TRBJ1-1; V: TRBV10-2; CDR3: CASSENPGSPTEAFF; DNA: TGCGCCAGCAGTGAGAATCCAGGGTCCCCAACTGAAGCTTTCTTT